The 4 T cell receptor beta chains below were found in one sample sequenced in a study of CD8 T cells in Susac syndrome. When the RNA was reverse transcribed, random hexamers were used with an input of roughly 0.5 to 1 ug. Each CDR3 protein gets one entry after TCRdb re-called the immunoSEQ multiplex PCR reads with MiXCR. The sample records about 300,000 distinct CDR3 sequences, around 92% being singletons. Sequencing was performed on CD4+ T cells from PBMCs. Receptors originate from a human donor with multiple sclerosis.

The CDR3 sequence: CATGVGTGELFF. For the CDR3, the DNA is TGTGCCACCGGGGTAGGCACCGGGGAGCTGTTTTTT. J is TRBJ2-2 and V is TRBV28, with D possibly TRBD2 on 5 matching bases. Germline CDR1 reads MDHEN; CDR2 reads SYDVKM. CDR3 length: 12 residues. V lost 10 bases, J lost 4 bases, and 10 bases lay in between.

The chain uses TRBV7-8 and TRBJ2-1; D possibly uses TRBD1 or TRBD2 (5 bases each). Trimming took off 5 bases at V and 6 bases at J, with 20 bases between the two ends. CDR1 and CDR2 (germline): SGHVS, FQNEAQ. The CDR3 totals 16 residues. The CDR3 spells CASSLVVPTRGNEQFF. In DNA, the CDR3 is TGTGCCAGCAGCCTAGTGGTCCCTACGAGGGGCAATGAGCAGTTCTTC.

The chain recombines TRBV5-1 with TRBJ2-3; no clear D gene. The CDR3 loop spans 16 amino acids. The V and J ends lost 3 bases and 2 bases respectively, with 16 bases between them. From germline, CDR1 is SGHRS and CDR2 YFSETQ. The CDR3 loop is CASSSRSAGLTDTQYF. CDR3 nucleotide sequence: TGCGCCAGCAGCTCTAGATCGGCAGGCCTCACAGATACGCAGTATTTT. Supplemented by reference TRBV5-1 and TRBJ2-3, the full variable domain reads KAGVTQTPRYLIKTRGQQVTLSCSPISGHRSVSWYQQTPGQGLQFLFEYFSETQRNKGNFPGRFSGRQFSNSRSEMNVSTLELGDSALYLCASSSRSAGLTDTQYFGPGTRLTVL.

CDR3 in amino acids: CSAGGGERYGYTF. The CDR3 DNA reads as TGCAGCGCCGGAGGTGGGGAACGCTATGGCTACACCTTC. The chain has TRBV29-1 and TRBJ1-2; D is ambiguous. CDR1 SQVTM and CDR2 ANQGSEA come from the germline V gene. There are 13 residues in the CDR3. Trimming took 7 bases from V and 4 from J, leaving 16 bases between them. Drawing the rest from reference TRBV29-1 and TRBJ1-2, the complete variable domain is SAVISQKPSRDICQRGTSLTIQCQVDSQVTMMFWYRQQPGQSLTLIATANQGSEATYESGFVIDKFPISRPNLTFSTLTVSNMSPEDSSIYLCSAGGGERYGYTFGSGTRLTVV.